Listed here is a single T cell receptor (beta chain). The data originate from a study of blood T cell repertoires in COVID-19. Overall study: Some COVID-19 samples were acute and others convalescent; all came from the United States, Italy and Spain. From T cells, B-cell-depleted T cells, or PBMCs came the material, which was cDNA or gDNA.

Original processing notes: Counts of nucleated cells, estimated from reference gene primer amplification, were obtained. TCRdb keeps only in-frame clones here, not all; method: immunoSEQ multiplex PCR. That table furnishes V, J and clone size, whereas the DNA furnished D and trimming. The table shows 8,000 or so clones, with under 90% occurring only once. Looked up from germline, CDR1 is KGHDR and CDR2 is SFDVKD. The CDR3 spans 20 residues. With 4 bases clipped from V and 0 bases from J, the junction kept 14 bases outside the gene matches. This clonotype was sampled from a human donor in a cohort sampled during active COVID-19. Sequenced: peripheral blood. The chain joins TRBV24-1 to TRBJ2-2, with 9 positions matching TRBD2. CDR3 in amino acids: CATSDPGWLAGPANTGELFF. The CDR3 nucleotides read TGTGCCACCAGTGACCCGGGTTGGCTAGCGGGACCCGCGAACACCGGGGAGCTGTTTTTT.